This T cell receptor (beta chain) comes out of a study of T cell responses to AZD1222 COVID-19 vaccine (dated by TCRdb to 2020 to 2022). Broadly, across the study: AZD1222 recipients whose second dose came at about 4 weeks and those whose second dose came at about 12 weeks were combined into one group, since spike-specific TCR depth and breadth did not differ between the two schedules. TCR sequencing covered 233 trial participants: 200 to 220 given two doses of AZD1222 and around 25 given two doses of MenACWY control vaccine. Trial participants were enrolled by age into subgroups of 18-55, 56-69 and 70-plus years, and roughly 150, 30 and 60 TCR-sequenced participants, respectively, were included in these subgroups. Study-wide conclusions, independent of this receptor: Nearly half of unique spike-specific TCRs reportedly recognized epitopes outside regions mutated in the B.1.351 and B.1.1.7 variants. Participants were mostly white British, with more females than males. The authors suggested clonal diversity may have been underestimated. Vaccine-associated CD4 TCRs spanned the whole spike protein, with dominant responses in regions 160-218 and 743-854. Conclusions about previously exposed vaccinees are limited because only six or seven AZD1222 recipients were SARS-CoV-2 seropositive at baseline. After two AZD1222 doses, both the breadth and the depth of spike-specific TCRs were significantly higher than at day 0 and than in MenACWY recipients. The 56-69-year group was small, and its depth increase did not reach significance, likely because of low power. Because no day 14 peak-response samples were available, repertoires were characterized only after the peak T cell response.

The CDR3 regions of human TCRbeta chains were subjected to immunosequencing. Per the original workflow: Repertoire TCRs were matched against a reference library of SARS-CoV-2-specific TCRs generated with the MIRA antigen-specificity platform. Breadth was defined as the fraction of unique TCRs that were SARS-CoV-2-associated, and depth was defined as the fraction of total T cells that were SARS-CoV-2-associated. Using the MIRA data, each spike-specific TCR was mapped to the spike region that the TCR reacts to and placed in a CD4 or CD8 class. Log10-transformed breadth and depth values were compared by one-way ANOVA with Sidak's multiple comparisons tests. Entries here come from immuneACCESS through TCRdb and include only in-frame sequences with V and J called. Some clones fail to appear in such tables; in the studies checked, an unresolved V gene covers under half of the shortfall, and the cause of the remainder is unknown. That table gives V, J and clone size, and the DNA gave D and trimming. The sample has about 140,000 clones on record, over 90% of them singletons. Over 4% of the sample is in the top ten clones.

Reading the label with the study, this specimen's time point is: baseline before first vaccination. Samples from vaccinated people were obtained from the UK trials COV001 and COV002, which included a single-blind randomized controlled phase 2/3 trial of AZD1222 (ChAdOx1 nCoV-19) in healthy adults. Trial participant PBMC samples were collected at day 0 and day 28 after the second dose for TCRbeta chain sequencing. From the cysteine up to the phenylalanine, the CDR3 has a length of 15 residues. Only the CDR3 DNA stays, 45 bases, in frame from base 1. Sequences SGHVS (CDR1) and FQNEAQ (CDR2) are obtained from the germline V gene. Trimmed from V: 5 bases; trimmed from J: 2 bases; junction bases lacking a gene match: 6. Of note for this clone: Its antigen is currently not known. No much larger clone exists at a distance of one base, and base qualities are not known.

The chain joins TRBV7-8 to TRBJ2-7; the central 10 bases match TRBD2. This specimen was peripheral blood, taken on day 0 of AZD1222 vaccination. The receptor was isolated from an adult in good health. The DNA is TGTGCCAGCAGCCGTCTAGCGGGGGAAACCTACGAGCAGTACTTC. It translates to CASSRLAGETYEQYF.